This TCR beta chain came from a study of cytotoxic CD8 clonotypes in ibrutinib-treated CLL. Cryopreserved PBMCs were the source of 1.5 to 2.5 micrograms of genomic DNA, which went to TCR beta libraries. The germline V gene encodes CDR1 SGHRS and CDR2 YFSETQ. Trimming cost V 0 bases and J 5 bases, with 9 bases left between them. The CDR3 runs 14 residues. Sequenced by immunoSEQ multiplex PCR; TCRdb stores in-frame clones only, minus some. This repertoire shows approximately 100,000 clones, 70% to 80% found once; its top ten account for 20% to 25%. The V gene is TRBV5-1, the J gene TRBJ2-1, with no clear D. The starting material was PBMCs, obtained after 24 months of ibrutinib treatment. The sequence derives from a human donor with chronic lymphocytic leukemia. The CDR3 reads CASSLVVGNNEQFF. As DNA, the CDR3 is TGCGCCAGCAGCTTGGTGGTAGGAAACAATGAGCAGTTCTTC.